These T cell receptor beta chains were read from a single sample in a study of CD8 T cells in ankylosing spondylitis. One entry per CDR3 protein results from TCRdb running MiXCR on the 5' RACE reads. The table records 100,000 to 150,000 distinct CDR3 sequences, more than 15% of them present only once. The sequenced sample was blood, either unsorted or a sorted T cell fraction (not recorded which). The source of these receptors is a male donor with ankylosing spondylitis. Both conserved end residues are part of each CDR3. The D gene is left open where the match is weak. Not every row has a clone size; where given, it reads once, few, many or a size class.

d_gene,v_gene,j_gene,abundance,CDR3nt,CDR3aa
NA,TRBV20-1,TRBJ2-4,few,TGCAGTGCTATACCCGGGGGCGAAAACATTCAGTACTTC,CSAIPGGENIQYF
NA,TRBV6-1,TRBJ2-1,few,TGTGCCAGCAGTGAACAGTTCTTC,CASSEQFF
NA,TRBV4-1,TRBJ2-3,few,TGCGCCAGCAGCCAAGTTGTGCTTTTTGGGTATACGCAGTATTTT,CASSQVVLFGYTQYF
NA,TRBV20-1,TRBJ1-2,NA,TGCAGTGCGAAGCTTCAGGGAAACTATGGCTACACCTTC,CSAKLQGNYGYTF
NA,TRBV15,TRBJ2-5,NA,TGTGCCACCAGCAGAGATCGTGTGGGCCTTAAGAAGACCCAGTACTTC,CATSRDRVGLKKTQYF
NA,TRBV5-1,TRBJ2-7,NA,TGCGCCAGCAGCTTGGCCGGGGGGCCCTCCTACGAGCAGTACTTC,CASSLAGGPSYEQYF
NA,TRBV27,TRBJ1-6,few,TGTGCCAGCACCCCGGTGCGGGGAGGAGGCTCACCCCTCCACTTT,CASTPVRGGGSPLHF
NA,TRBV12-5,TRBJ1-2,NA,TGTGCTAGTGGTTCCTACAGAGATCCATATGGCTACACCTTC,CASGSYRDPYGYTF
TRBD2,TRBV9,TRBJ2-1,few,TGTGCCAGCAGCCTTCTAGCGGGAGTAGGAAATGAGCAGTTCTTC,CASSLLAGVGNEQFF
NA,TRBV5-6,TRBJ2-4,NA,TGTGCCAGCAGCGATCACTGGTACTTC,CASSDHWYF
TRBD1,TRBV7-9,TRBJ2-7,NA,TGTGCCAGCAGCCTTGGACAGGTAGCCTACGAGCAGTACTTC,CASSLGQVAYEQYF
NA,TRBV7-3,TRBJ2-2,few,TGTGCCAGCAGCCTCCTTTTCGGCGGGGAGCTGTTTTTT,CASSLLFGGELFF
TRBD1,TRBV7-9,TRBJ1-6,many,TGTGCCAGCAGCCGACAGGGTGGATCACCCCTCCACTTT,CASSRQGGSPLHF
NA,TRBV7-6,TRBJ2-3,many,TGTGCCAGCAGCATCCGCGGCGCCTCTTACACAGATACGCAGTATTTT,CASSIRGASYTDTQYF